Included here is one T cell receptor beta chain sequence, with context. Original processing methods: The assay estimated nucleated cells by amplifying reference gene primers. Clones were read by immunoSEQ multiplex PCR, and TCRdb kept only the in-frame ones, dropping some. V, J and clone size are taken as reported in that table, and D and trimming were inferred from the DNA itself. The sample lists about 210,000 clones, around 82% occurring once. These data belong to a study of blood T cell repertoires in COVID-19. Study details: Spain, Italy and the United States supplied samples that represented acute and convalescent COVID-19. Sample material is recorded as cDNA or gDNA derived from T cells, B-cell-depleted T cells, or PBMCs.

V gave up 2 bases and J gave up 6 bases; unmatched junction bases: 2. This CDR3 spans 14 amino acids. Germline CDR1 and CDR2: SNHLY and FYNNEI. The chain carries TRBV2 and TRBJ2-1, with 9 bases fitting TRBD2. The sequenced sample consisted of peripheral blood. The sequence was obtained from a human donor in a cohort sampled during active COVID-19. The DNA of the CDR3 is TGTGCCAGCAGTGAATGGCGGGAGGGCAATGAGCAGTTCTTC. It translates to CASSEWREGNEQFF.